What follows is one T cell receptor (beta chain) and its context. The V end was cut by 1 base, the J end by 1 base, with 8 bases between. This CDR3 has 15 residues. In germline, CDR1 is SGHRS, CDR2 YFSETQ. This entry belongs to a study of blood T cell repertoires in COVID-19. About the research overall: Material from acute and convalescent COVID-19 was sourced from the United States, Italy and Spain. Sources were T cells, B-cell-depleted T cells, or PBMCs; the material itself was cDNA or gDNA.

Original processing notes: Amplified reference gene primers provided the basis for estimating nucleated cell counts. Sequenced by immunoSEQ multiplex PCR; TCRdb stores in-frame clones only, minus some. V and J calls and clone size follow that table, whereas D and trimming were derived from the DNA. The table includes a few hundred thousand clones, approximately 85% detected once. Input material: peripheral blood. The gene calls are TRBV5-1 and TRBJ2-2, with D perhaps matching TRBD2 (6 bases). The clonotype comes from a woman in her 70s with acute or convalescent COVID-19. CDR3: CASSLCSGNTGELFF. In DNA, the CDR3 is TGCGCCAGCAGCTTGTGTAGCGGGAACACCGGGGAGCTGTTTTTT.